One sample yielded the 18 T cell receptor beta chains listed below, sequenced in a study of T cells after yellow fever vaccination. MiXCR, run by TCRdb on the 5' RACE reads, gives a single entry per CDR3 protein. The repertoire holds 250,000 to 400,000 distinct CDR3 sequences, with 4.1% as singletons. Sequenced here: PBMCs, sampled 5 days after the yellow fever booster vaccination. These receptor sequences come from a man younger than 35 who received the YFV17D yellow fever vaccine.

The chain combines TRBV6-2 or TRBV6-3 with TRBJ2-1, with 8 nucleotides matching TRBD2. The germline gives CDR1 MNHEY, CDR2 SVGEGT. This CDR3 comprises 14 residues. V shed 5 bases and J 5 bases; nucleotides not matched to a gene: 5. CDR3: CASSQRTSHNEQFF. CDR3 DNA: TGTGCCAGCAGTCAGAGGACTAGCCACAATGAGCAGTTCTTC.

This clonotype turned up a few times. V usage is TRBV2 and J usage is TRBJ2-7, with D maybe TRBD1 (6 bases). The germline CDR1 and CDR2 sequences are SNHLY and FYNNEI. Trimming removed 5 bases at V and 7 bases at J, with 9 bases between. The CDR3 spans 11 residues. The CDR3 DNA follows: TGTGCCAGCAGTCCCGACAGGGAGCAGTACGTC. Amino acid sequence: CASSPDREQYV.

Here the CDR3 DNA reads TGTGCCAGCAGCTCGGGAAGGGGCCTACCCGGGGAGCTGTTTTTT. It yields the protein CASSSGRGLPGELFF. The rearrangement uses TRBV7-9 and TRBJ2-2, with D perhaps matching TRBD1 or TRBD2 (5 bases each). The ends were cut back, 4 bases at V and 6 bases at J, with 15 bases in the middle. Per the germline V gene, CDR1 is SEHNR and CDR2 is FQNEAQ (reference sequence). The CDR3 runs to 15 residues.

The genes are TRBV24-1 and TRBJ2-5; D may be TRBD2 (5 bases). Germline V CDR1 and CDR2: KGHDR, SFDVKD. This CDR3 comprises 15 residues. V was trimmed by 9 bases and J by 3 bases, leaving 19 bases between them. The CDR3 coding sequence is TGTGCCACCGAGGACTCCACAGACCACAAAGAGACCCAGTACTTC. Residues: CATEDSTDHKETQYF.

This clonotype occurred a few times. The chain recombines TRBV30 with TRBJ2-3, with TRBD1 matching 11 bases. This CDR3 contains 15 residues. Germline assignment: CDR1 GTSNPN and CDR2 SVGIG (reference sequence). J lost 4 bases, V lost 5 bases, and 8 bases had no gene match. The CDR3 protein is CAWRRGQGGADTQYF. The DNA for the CDR3 is TGTGCCTGGCGGAGGGGACAGGGGGGCGCAGATACGCAGTATTTT.

This clonotype was found many times. This chain joins TRBV7-2 and TRBJ2-5, with TRBD2 identical over 10 bases. The CDR3 loop spans 14 amino acids. The germline V gene encodes CDR1 SGHTA and CDR2 FQGNSA. V was clipped by 3 bases and J by 6 bases; unmatched bases: 4. Written as DNA, the CDR3 is TGTGCCAGCAGCTTTGCTAGCGGGGGTCAGACCCAGTACTTC. This gives the protein CASSFASGGQTQYF. Looking up the rest from reference TRBV7-2 and TRBJ2-5 gives the full variable domain: GAGVSQSPSNKVTEKGKDVELRCDPISGHTALYWYRQSLGQGLEFLIYFQGNSAPDKSGLPSDRFSAERTGGSVSTLTIQRTQQEDSAVYLCASSFASGGQTQYFGPGTRLLVL.

The CDR3 region is CASSVALSSYNEQFF. CDR3 DNA sequence: TGTGCCAGCAGCGTAGCACTGAGCTCCTACAATGAGCAGTTCTTC. The rearrangement joins TRBV9 to TRBJ2-1; D is undetermined. Germline assignment: CDR1 SGDLS and CDR2 YYNGEE. The germline V and J ends were trimmed by 0 bases and 0 bases, with 7 bases remaining between them. The CDR3 spans 15 residues. Variable domain in full (rest from reference TRBV9 and TRBJ2-1): DSGVTQTPKHLITATGQRVTLRCSPRSGDLSVYWYQQSLDQGLQFLIQYYNGEERAKGNILERFSAQQFPDLHSELNLSSLELGDSALYFCASSVALSSYNEQFFGPGTRLTVL.

The gene calls are TRBV6-1 and TRBJ2-2; D uncertain. This CDR3 contains 14 residues. Trimming stripped 3 bases from V and 0 bases from J, with 5 bases between. The germline CDR1 and CDR2 sequences are MNHNS and SASEGT. The CDR3 region has the DNA TGTGCCAGCAGTGAGGTTCCGAACACCGGGGAGCTGTTTTTT. Protein: CASSEVPNTGELFF.

This clonotype came up many times. The chain couples TRBV7-2 to TRBJ2-3; 8 bases are shared with TRBD2. CDR3 length equals 16 residues. Germline lookup yields CDR1 SGHTA and CDR2 FQGNSA. V was pared by 3 bases and J by 0 bases, with 5 bases of the junction left unmatched. In DNA, the CDR3 is TGTGCCAGCAGCTTGTATAGCGGGGCTAGCACAGATACGCAGTATTTT. Residues: CASSLYSGASTDTQYF.

The chain couples TRBV5-4 to TRBJ1-2; D gene ambiguous. This CDR3 is 14 amino acids long. Trimming took 4 bases from V and 8 from J, leaving 18 bases between them. Germline CDR1 SGHNT, CDR2 YYREEE (reference sequence). In nucleotides, the CDR3 is TGTGCCAGCAGCGTACGACCGGGCCAGAGAGGCTACACCTTC. It specifies CASSVRPGQRGYTF.

This clonotype was detected ten times or more. CDR3 in amino acids: CASSPGPYTDTQYF. CDR3 DNA sequence: TGTGCCAGCAGCCCGGGGCCCTACACAGATACGCAGTATTTT. The gene calls are TRBV7-3 and TRBJ2-3, with D perhaps matching TRBD1 or TRBD2 (5 bases each). Germline CDR1 reads SGHTA; CDR2 reads FQGTGA. The CDR3 totals 14 residues. V gave up 5 bases and J gave up 2 bases, with 11 bases separating them.

The chain has TRBV5-8 and TRBJ2-3, with 13 positions matching TRBD2. The junction had 6 bases not matched to a gene; V was cut back by 6 bases and J by 2 bases. The CDR3 has 16 residues. Germline values: CDR1 SGHTS, CDR2 YDEGEE. DNA for the CDR3: TGTGCCAGCACCATAGGACTAGCGGGGGCCACAGATACGCAGTATTTT. Translated, it gives CASTIGLAGATDTQYF.

V usage is TRBV5-4 and J usage is TRBJ2-3, with TRBD1 matching 7 bases. This CDR3 is 14 amino acids long. Losses at the gene ends were 4 bases for V and 7 bases for J; bases not matched to a gene: 9. The germline V gene has CDR1 SGHNT and CDR2 YYREEE (reference sequence). The DNA of the CDR3 is TGTGCCAGCAGCCGGGGACAGACGCCGAATACGCAGTATTTT. Amino acids: CASSRGQTPNTQYF.

J is TRBJ1-1 and V is TRBV7-9, with TRBD1 matching 8 bases. J gave up 0 bases and V 5 bases, and 2 bases lay outside the gene matches. Germline assignment: CDR1 SEHNR and CDR2 FQNEAQ (reference sequence). This CDR3 comprises 14 residues. CDR3: CASSGQGVNTEAFF. The CDR3 DNA follows: TGTGCCAGCAGCGGACAGGGAGTGAACACTGAAGCTTTCTTT.

This clonotype was seen more than once but under ten times. The gene calls are TRBV10-3 and TRBJ2-1; D ambiguous. The germline CDR1 and CDR2 sequences are ENHRY and SYGVKD. The CDR3 spans 10 residues. The germline V and J ends were trimmed by 8 bases and 9 bases, with 8 bases remaining between them. In DNA, the CDR3 is TGTGCCATCGGGGATACTGAGCAGTTCTTC. Its translation is CAIGDTEQFF.

J is TRBJ1-2 and V is TRBV27, with a tentative D call TRBD1 (5 bases). Trimming removed 5 bases at V and 8 bases at J, with 18 bases between. Germline CDR1 reads MNHEY; CDR2 reads SMNVEV (reference sequence). The CDR3 is 14 residues long. CDR3 region: CASSQPRGIGGYTF. Written as DNA, the CDR3 is TGTGCCAGCAGTCAGCCACGGGGGATAGGAGGCTACACCTTC.

This clonotype has ten or more counts. This chain joins TRBV10-2 and TRBJ2-7; the D gene could be TRBD1 or TRBD2 (6 bases each). Germline V gives CDR1 WSHSY, CDR2 SAAADI. V gave up 10 bases and J gave up 4 bases, with 20 bases separating them. This CDR3 is 14 amino acids long. The CDR3 nucleotides are TGCGCCACCCTCCCAACCGGGGGCGAATACGAGCAGTACTTC. Encoded protein: CATLPTGGEYEQYF.

This sequence joins TRBV2 and TRBJ1-1; D gene uncertain. Germline loops: CDR1 SNHLY, CDR2 FYNNEI. Trimming removed 6 bases from V and 12 bases from J, with 23 bases in between. This CDR3 is 14 amino acids long. Here the CDR3 reads CASRPWRENLVTFF. The CDR3 DNA follows: TGTGCCAGCAGACCCTGGAGGGAGAATCTGGTCACTTTCTTT.